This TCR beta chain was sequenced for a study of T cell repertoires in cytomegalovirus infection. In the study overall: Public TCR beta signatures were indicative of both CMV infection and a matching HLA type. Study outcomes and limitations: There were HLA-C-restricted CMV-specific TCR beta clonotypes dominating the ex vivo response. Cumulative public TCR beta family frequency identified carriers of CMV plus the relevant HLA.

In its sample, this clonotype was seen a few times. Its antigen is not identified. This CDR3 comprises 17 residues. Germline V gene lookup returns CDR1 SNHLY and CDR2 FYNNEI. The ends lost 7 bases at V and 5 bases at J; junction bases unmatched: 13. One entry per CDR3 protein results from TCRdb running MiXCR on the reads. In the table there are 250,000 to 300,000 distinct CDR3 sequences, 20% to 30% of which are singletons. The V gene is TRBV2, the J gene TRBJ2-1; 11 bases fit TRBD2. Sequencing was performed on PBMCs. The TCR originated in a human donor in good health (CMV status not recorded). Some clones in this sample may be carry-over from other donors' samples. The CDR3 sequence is CASTLGRGTSGNNEQFF. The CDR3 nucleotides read TGTGCCAGCACCCTAGGGAGGGGGACTAGCGGAAACAATGAGCAGTTCTTC. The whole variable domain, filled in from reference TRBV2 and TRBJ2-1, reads EPEVTQTPSHQVTQMGQEVILRCVPISNHLYFYWYRQILGQKVEFLVSFYNNEISEKSEIFDDQFSVERPDGSNFTLKIRSTKLEDSAMYFCASTLGRGTSGNNEQFFGPGTRLTVL.